The TCR beta chain under discussion was sequenced for a study of shared clonotypes between healthy human individuals (TCRdb year 2020). Background for the entire study: The cohort comprised a couple of women and a few men aged 18 to 49 years. For each donor, three plates each were used for CD4 naive and CD4 memory, two plates were used for CD8 naive, and one plate was used for CD8 memory. To estimate repertoire size and how much clonotypes are shared between individuals, the study performed deep sequencing of blood TCR repertoires from roughly five healthy adults. To increase sequencing depth and limit assay-specific biases, TCR repertoire library preparation and sequencing were carried out by different laboratories using diverse techniques. Per donor, leukapheresis produced somewhere between about 0.85 and 8.9 billion PBMCs.

What the research found in general, with its limitations: Compared with non-shared clonotypes, clonotypes shared by all four sorted-subset donors had higher generation probabilities. Pairwise subsampling led to the expectation that sequencing depth would affect the degree of clonotype sharing among donors. Naive subsets generally had larger estimated clonotype richness than memory subsets did. Even with the large sequencing depth, rarefaction of the sorted-subset datasets indicated that sequencing was incomplete. Sampling was restricted to blood, and TCR repertoires in tissue are likely to differ from TCR repertoires in blood. Approximately 4.8% of naive CD4, around 3.6% of naive CD8, approximately 2% of memory CD4, and approximately 0.4% of memory CD8 clonotypes were shared across four donors. The genetic and exposure-history diversity represented was limited by the small number of donors.

As to this clone: Its recognized antigen is unknown. Base qualities are not at hand, and no much larger clone is one base apart. Additional DNA sequences in this sample encode the identical CDR3.

The donors were healthy, HIV-negative adults with no recently reported acute infections or vaccinations. Only Caucasian adults living in Nashville, Tennessee, USA were represented among the donors. Magnetic negative selection was used to enrich CD4+ T cells, after which naive cells were positively selected on CD45RA and the negative fraction became the memory subset. Blood was obtained by leukapheresis, after which PBMCs were separated by Ficoll-Histopaque density gradient centrifugation and cryopreserved in liquid nitrogen vapor phase. Purity and quantity of every magnetically sorted T cell population were checked by analytical flow cytometry. Each sorted fraction had its genomic DNA isolated and then quantified by UV absorbance on a Nanodrop 2000c. Here V drops 5 bases and J drops 8 bases, and the junction holds 10 bases not matched to any gene. Reading from cysteine to phenylalanine, the CDR3 counts 14 amino acids. Here the CDR3 DNA is all that survives: 42 bases in frame from base 1. CDR1 is given as SGHRS and CDR2 as YFSETQ, both from the germline V gene.

TCR CDR3 regions were amplified from genomic DNA by multiplex PCR using the deep immunoSEQ assay. Genomic DNA extracted from each cell subset was distributed evenly over all wells of several immunoSEQ 96-well plates, and each plate served as one replicate. For sorted subsets, each replicate PCR was loaded with 200 ng genomic DNA, equivalent to some 31,000 T cell genomes. The purified libraries were quantified using a Qubit 3.0 fluorometer, sized with a Bioanalyzer 2100, and then quantified again using the KAPA Library Quantification kit. Every immunoSEQ 96-well plate was sequenced on a separate single-read 150-cycle Illumina NextSeq 550 flow cell. Per the source publication's procedure: Because the immunoSEQ output included only junctional sequences and no quality scores, the filtering could not be the same as the filtering used for full-length reads. Sequences were annotated with PyIR, a Python wrapper for IgBLAST v1.9, using IMGT germline references to assign V/J genes and CDR3. Reads with weak V/J assignments (E-value above 1e-6), missing CDR3, stop codons, out-of-frame junctions, or ambiguous translated residues were removed. V3J clonotypes were defined by identical inferred V gene, J gene, and CDR3 amino acid sequence. The percentage overlap between two repertoires was calculated by dividing the number of shared unique clonotypes by the size of the smaller repertoire. Three approaches were used to assess repertoire richness: RTK rarefaction, the Chao1 estimator, and Recon v2.1 estimates of unobserved clonotypes. Generation probabilities for all TCRbeta clonotypes obtained by the gDNA method from several donors were computed using OLGA. The table comes from immuneACCESS by way of TCRdb, which keeps in-frame sequences with V and J called. Part of the clones is missing from these tables; in studies checked, under half for an unresolved V gene and the rest for unknown reasons. V, J and clone size reflect that table, while D and trimming were determined from the DNA. The sample profile shows around 1 million clones; roughly 72% of them were found once. Of the sample, about 1.5% falls within the top ten clones.

Sequencing was done on a sample of memory CD4+ T cells sorted from blood. The sample's cell subset or site, from its label and the paper: CD45RA-negative fraction. Recombination linked TRBV5-1 to TRBJ1-1; 9 bases in between match TRBD1. The receptor was isolated from a man in his late teens or twenties in good health. The nucleotide sequence is given as TGCGCCAGCAGAGCCGGGACAGGGTATGGGGAAGCTTTCTTT. This sequence encodes CASRAGTGYGEAFF.